Each of the 26 T cell receptor beta chains below was sequenced from the same sample in a study of blood T cell repertoires in COVID-19. Method: immunoSEQ multiplex PCR; TCRdb's copy keeps in-frame clones and lacks some. The sample has 100,000 to 150,000 clones; 82% are singletons. Sequences were obtained from peripheral blood. The receptors here all came from a woman in her 70s with acute or convalescent COVID-19.

The rearrangement uses TRBV2 and TRBJ1-2; D gene ambiguous. V shed 0 bases and J shed 4 bases, with 9 bases lying between them. The CDR3 runs to 14 residues. From germline, CDR1 is SNHLY and CDR2 FYNNEI. The CDR3 loop is CASSEALQIYGYTF. The CDR3 bases are TGTGCCAGCAGTGAAGCGCTGCAGATCTATGGCTACACCTTC.

The table lists this clone with a few counts. V gene TRBV6-1 combines with J gene TRBJ2-7; 7 nucleotides align to TRBD2. Germline V gene sequence: CDR1 MNHNS, CDR2 SASEGT. V dropped 2 bases and J dropped 6; count of bases not matched to a gene: 7. The CDR3 extends over 14 amino acids. CDR3 coding DNA: TGTGCCAGCAGTGAAAGCGGGATCGGGTCCGAGCAGTACTTC. Its translation is CASSESGIGSEQYF.

This clone came up a few times. J is TRBJ1-1 and V is TRBV10-3; 8 bases are shared with TRBD1. The trim removed 10 bases at V and 2 bases at J, leaving 9 bases unmatched. Germline loops: CDR1 ENHRY, CDR2 SYGVKD. The CDR3 runs 14 residues. For the CDR3, the DNA is TGTGCCACTGCAGCGGACAGGGCTAACACTGAAGCTTTCTTT. Translation gives CATAADRANTEAFF.

This clone was picked up one time. The chain combines TRBV11-3 with TRBJ2-3; weak D call: TRBD1 (6 bases). CDR1 and CDR2 from the germline V gene are SGHNT and YENEEA. V was trimmed by 5 bases and J by 1 base, leaving 13 bases between them. CDR3 length equals 15 residues. CDR3: CASSKDSPGTDTQYF. For the CDR3, the DNA is TGTGCCAGCAGCAAGGACAGCCCTGGCACAGATACGCAGTATTTT.

This chain connects TRBV29-1 to TRBJ2-1; tentative D call: TRBD1 (6 bases). CDR1 is SQVTM and CDR2 is ANQGSEA in the germline V gene. The V gene lost 5 bases and the J gene lost 5 bases, with 19 bases spanning the gap. The CDR3 has 15 residues. CDR3 nucleotide sequence: TGCAGCGTTCCTAAATCCGGGACAACTAACAATGAGCAGTTCTTC. Protein product: CSVPKSGTTNNEQFF.

The chain combines TRBV19 with TRBJ1-6, with D uncertain. V was cut by 6 bases and J by 0 bases, with 9 bases left in between. Per the germline V gene, CDR1 is LNHDA and CDR2 is SQIVND (reference sequence). CDR3 length equals 15 residues. CDR3 coding DNA: TGTGCCAGTAGAGAAGAAGCCTCCTATAATTCACCCCTCCACTTT. Its translation: CASREEASYNSPLHF.

The J gene is TRBJ2-4, the V gene TRBV7-8; 8 nucleotides line up with TRBD1. With 3 bases clipped from V and 4 bases from J, the junction kept 5 bases outside the gene matches. The CDR3 is 15 amino acids. The V gene's germline CDR1 is SGHVS and CDR2 FQNEAQ. The DNA for the CDR3 is TGTGCCAGCAGCTTTACTAGGACAGGGAAAAACATTCAGTACTTC. This sequence encodes CASSFTRTGKNIQYF.

The chain uses TRBV4-1 and TRBJ1-2, with 9 bases matching TRBD1. Germline V CDR1 and CDR2: MGHRA, YSYEKL. Trimming took 5 bases from V and 4 from J; bases not matched to a gene: 5. This CDR3 has 14 residues. CDR3 amino acids: CASSYTDRGYGYTF. The CDR3 DNA reads TGCGCCAGCAGCTATACGGACAGGGGCTATGGCTACACCTTC.

This clone was observed a few times. V and J are TRBV6-2 or TRBV6-3 and TRBJ2-1; 11 bases are shared with TRBD2. The germline V gene encodes CDR1 MNHEY and CDR2 SVGEGT. With V trimmed by 4 bases and J by 12 bases, 14 bases remained unmatched. CDR3 size: 16 residues. As DNA, the CDR3 is TGTGCCAGCAGTTGGGGGAGAACTAGCGGGGGACAGGGGCAGTTCTTC. It codes for CASSWGRTSGGQGQFF.

This chain joins TRBV6-4 and TRBJ1-3; 9 nucleotides align to TRBD1. Germline values: CDR1 MRHNA, CDR2 SNTAGT. Trimming took 5 bases from V and 5 from J; bases not matched to a gene: 7. This CDR3 region has 15 residues. The CDR3: CASSQYGTGRNTIYF. In nucleotides, the CDR3 is TGTGCCAGCAGTCAGTACGGGACAGGGCGAAACACCATATATTTT.

The chain employs TRBV29-1 and TRBJ2-7; 7 bases map to TRBD1. The germline gives CDR1 SQVTM, CDR2 ANQGSEA. CDR3 length: 11 residues. CDR3 region: CRGTDSYEQYV. The DNA of the CDR3 is TGCAGGGGGACAGACTCCTACGAGCAGTACGTC.

The CDR3 loop is CASSPPQLAGGTEQFF. The CDR3 DNA is TGTGCCAGCAGTCCCCCTCAGCTAGCGGGGGGGACTGAGCAGTTCTTC. This chain uses TRBV27 with TRBJ2-1, with 12 positions matching TRBD2. The V and J ends lost 5 bases and 9 bases, in that order; junction bases with no gene match: 11. The CDR3 is made up of 16 amino acids. Germline CDR1 reads MNHEY; CDR2 reads SMNVEV (reference sequence).

The chain couples TRBV4-3 to TRBJ2-1, with D uncertain. Deletions cut 0 bases from V and 4 bases from J, with 10 bases between. The CDR3 is 15 residues long. Germline V gene sequence: CDR1 LGHNA, CDR2 YSLEER. In DNA form, the CDR3 reads TGCGCCAGCAGCCAAGATTCACTATTATACAATGAGCAGTTCTTC. This translates into CASSQDSLLYNEQFF.

This clone has more than one count but fewer than ten. The identical CDR3 is also encoded by other nucleotide sequences in the sample. V usage is TRBV7-3 and J usage is TRBJ2-2; D not resolved. This CDR3 contains 14 residues. Germline loops: CDR1 SGHTA, CDR2 FQGTGA. V dropped 1 base and J dropped 2 bases, with 5 bases sitting between them. The CDR3 spells CASSLISNTGELFF. The CDR3 DNA reads as TGTGCCAGCAGCTTAATTTCTAACACCGGGGAGCTGTTTTTT.

V usage is TRBV19 and J usage is TRBJ1-3; 7 positions agree with TRBD1. This CDR3 region has 15 residues. From germline, CDR1 is LNHDA and CDR2 SQIVND (reference sequence). With 7 bases clipped from V and 4 bases from J, the junction kept 10 bases outside the gene matches. In DNA, the CDR3 is TGTGCCAGTACAATAGTGGGGACAGTCGGAAACACCATATATTTT. As protein: CASTIVGTVGNTIYF. The full variable domain, in which reference TRBV19 and TRBJ1-3 provide the parts outside the CDR3, is DGGITQSPKYLFRKEGQNVTLSCEQNLNHDAMYWYRQDPGQGLRLIYYSQIVNDFQKGDIAEGYSVSREKKESFPLTVTSAQKNPTAFYLCASTIVGTVGNTIYFGEGSWLTVV.

This clone was detected only a few times. This sequence joins TRBV21-1 and TRBJ1-6; the DNA was not used to check the table's D call, TRBD1. TRBV21-1 is classified as a pseudogene. The CDR3 is made up of 14 amino acids. As DNA, the CDR3 is TGTGCCAGCAGCCACCAGGGATGGGGTTCACCCCTCCACTTT. Translated, it gives CASSHQGWGSPLHF.

The chain couples TRBV24-1 to TRBJ1-5; 9 nucleotides match TRBD1. V shed 3 bases, J shed 5 bases, and the junction held 7 bases outside the gene matches. The length of the CDR3 is 16 residues. The germline CDR1 and CDR2 sequences are KGHDR and SFDVKD. CDR3 in amino acids: CATSDRGQGRDQPQHF. The DNA for the CDR3 is TGTGCCACCAGTGATCGTGGACAGGGGAGGGATCAGCCCCAGCATTTT.

The J gene is TRBJ1-2, the V gene TRBV5-5; D remains unclear. The CDR3 extends over 14 amino acids. CDR1 is SGHKS and CDR2 is YYEKEE in the germline V gene (reference sequence). The germline V and J ends were trimmed by 0 bases and 2 bases, with 8 bases remaining between them. CDR3 sequence (DNA): TGTGCCAGCAGCTTGGCAGCGGCGAACTATGGCTACACCTTC. Translation gives CASSLAAANYGYTF.

This clone was seen only a few times. The chain has TRBV4-3 and TRBJ1-2, with TRBD1 matching 7 bases. Germline V gives CDR1 LGHNA, CDR2 YSLEER. CDR3 length: 16 residues. V shed 0 bases, J shed 1 base, and the junction held 5 bases outside the gene matches. The CDR3 nucleotides are TGCGCCAGCAGCCAAGACCTCCAGGGGGGTAACTATGGCTACACCTTC. Translated, it gives CASSQDLQGGNYGYTF.

This clone showed up just once. This rearrangement joins TRBV19 to TRBJ1-1; maybe TRBD1 (6 bases). The germline V and J ends were trimmed by 7 bases and 1 base, with 13 bases remaining between them. The germline V gene has CDR1 LNHDA and CDR2 SQIVND (reference sequence). The CDR3 has 14 amino acids. DNA of the CDR3: TGTGCCAGTAAGAAAGGACAGTCGAACACTGAAGCTTTCTTT. Its protein product is CASKKGQSNTEAFF.

This clone was recorded a few times. The CDR3 is CASSQVQGSPSGYNSPLHF. Here the CDR3 DNA reads TGCGCCAGCAGCCAAGTACAGGGCTCCCCTTCGGGTTATAATTCACCCCTCCACTTT. This chain joins TRBV4-1 and TRBJ1-6; D possibly corresponds to TRBD1 (6 bases). Germline CDR1 and CDR2: MGHRA and YSYEKL. V was shortened by 1 base and J by 4 bases, with 20 bases between the two germline ends. This CDR3 contains 19 residues.

The chain links TRBV7-9 to TRBJ1-1; TRBD1 agrees at 7 bases. The CDR3 loop spans 12 amino acids. Germline CDR1 SEHNR, CDR2 FQNEAQ (reference sequence). J was trimmed by 8 bases and V by 5 bases; bases with no gene match: 5. In nucleotides, the CDR3 is TGTGCCAGCAGCCGGGACAGTCTAGAAGCTTTCTTT. Its protein product is CASSRDSLEAFF.

The chain has TRBV6-5 and TRBJ1-1; D not certain. Germline V CDR1 and CDR2: MNHEY, SVGAGI. The CDR3 runs to 16 residues. V was shortened by 2 bases and J by 4 bases, with 17 bases between the two germline ends. CDR3 residues: CASSYAVYSTLTEAFF. CDR3 nucleotides: TGTGCCAGCAGTTACGCCGTGTACAGTACTCTCACTGAAGCTTTCTTT.

Details on this clone: At one of its ends the junction is not consistent with the germline gene, which may arise from a read error. V is TRBV6-1 and J is TRBJ1-2; the match to TRBD1 covers 8 bases. Germline CDR1 and CDR2: MNHNS and SASEGT. CDR3 length: 15 residues. CDR3 residues: CASREGTGANYGYTF. The CDR3 DNA reads TGTGCCAGCAGAGAAGGGACAGGAGCTAACTATGGCTACACCTTC.

The V gene is TRBV15, the J gene TRBJ2-7; possible D gene TRBD2, 5 bases. The CDR3 contains 12 residues. Trimming cost V 5 bases and J 4 bases, with 9 bases left between them. Germline CDR1 and CDR2: LNHNV and YYDKDF (reference sequence). CDR3 nucleotide sequence: TGTGCCACCAGCCCCTCGGGGTACGAGCAGTACTTC. This translates into CATSPSGYEQYF.

V is TRBV30 and J is TRBJ2-3; 7 nucleotides match TRBD1. The trim removed 2 bases at V and 6 bases at J, leaving 5 bases unmatched. Germline CDR1 and CDR2: GTSNPN and SVGIG (reference sequence). The CDR3 covers 13 residues. The CDR3: CAWSFGTDDTQYF. The CDR3, as DNA: TGTGCCTGGAGTTTTGGGACAGACGATACGCAGTATTTT.